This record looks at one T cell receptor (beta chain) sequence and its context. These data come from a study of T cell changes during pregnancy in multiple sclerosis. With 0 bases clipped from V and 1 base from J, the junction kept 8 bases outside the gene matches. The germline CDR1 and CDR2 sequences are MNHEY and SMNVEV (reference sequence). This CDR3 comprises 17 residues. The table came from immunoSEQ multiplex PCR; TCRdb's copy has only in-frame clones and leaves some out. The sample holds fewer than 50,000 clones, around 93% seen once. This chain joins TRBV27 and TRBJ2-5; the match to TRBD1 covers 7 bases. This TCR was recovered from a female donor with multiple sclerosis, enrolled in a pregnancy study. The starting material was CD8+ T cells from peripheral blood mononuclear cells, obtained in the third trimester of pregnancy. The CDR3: CASSLSTPGTAQETQYF. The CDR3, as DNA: TGTGCCAGCAGTTTATCAACCCCCGGGACAGCCCAAGAGACCCAGTACTTC.